This T cell receptor beta chain comes out of a study of CD8 T cells in Susac syndrome. This CDR3 spans 12 amino acids. Looked up from germline, CDR1 is GTSNPN and CDR2 is SVGIG (reference sequence). Of note for this clonotype: What it recognizes is unknown. Germline is not matched at one junction end, which may reflect a read error.

A quantity of roughly 0.5 to 1 ug RNA underwent reverse transcription using random hexamers. The amplification used immunoSEQ multiplex PCR on TCR beta CDR3; it spanned 54 Vbeta and 13 Jbeta. In TCRdb, the immunoSEQ multiplex PCR reads were re-called with MiXCR into one record per CDR3 protein. The sample shows some 110,000 distinct CDR3 sequences, approximately 96% of them seen only once. The sequenced target, TCR beta, came from blood CD8+ and CD4+ T cells. Purification of the CD8+ and CD4+ T cells relied on negative isolation, and TEMRA cells underwent FACS enrichment. General observations from the study: Only a relatively small number of individuals were included in the TCR sequencing and HLA analysis.

This clonotype was sampled from a human donor in good health. Sequencing was performed on CD4+ T cells from PBMCs. The genes are TRBV30 and TRBJ2-5; a possible D gene is TRBD2 (5 bases). Here the CDR3 DNA reads TGTGCCTGGCTGGCGGGCGGAGAGCCCCAGTACTTC. Translating it yields CAWLAGGEPQYF. The full variable domain, completed using reference TRBV30 and TRBJ2-5, is SQTIHQWPATLVQPVGSPLSLECTVEGTSNPNLYWYRQAAGRGLQLLFYSVGIGQISSEVPQNLSASRPQDRQFILSSKKLLLSDSGFYLCAWLAGGEPQYFGPGTRLLVL.